This T cell receptor (beta chain) was recovered during a study of T-cell reconstitution after alpha-beta-depleted transplantation in children. General observations from the study: Some patients showed high day-60 TCRbeta diversity, which derived from surviving recipient T cells and thymic progenitors. Reports say that about two months after transplant, the alpha-beta T cells came out of several hundred graft clones that had expanded.

This clonotype came up many times. What it binds is not known. Per the germline V gene, CDR1 is KGHSH and CDR2 is LQKENI. V dropped 4 bases and J dropped 3; count of bases not matched to a gene: 6. The CDR3 is 15 residues long. Unique molecular identifiers were incorporated when the TCRbeta library was constructed. TCRdb passed the PCR reads through MiXCR, listing each CDR3 protein once. Here the sample spans about 470,000 distinct CDR3 sequences, over 40% being singletons. V is TRBV18 and J is TRBJ2-7; TRBD1 agrees at 10 bases. The material was PBMCs, obtained before TCRalphabeta/CD19-depleted stem cell transplant. The receptor was isolated from a girl aged 2 to 9 with aplastic anemia, due to receive a stem cell transplant. This CDR3 is CASSLPGQGRYEQYF. The CDR3 bases are TGTGCCAGCTCACTGCCGGGACAGGGGCGCTACGAGCAGTACTTC.